One sample yielded the 20 T cell receptor beta chains listed below, sequenced in a study of blood T cell repertoires in COVID-19. Only in-frame clones appear in the TCRdb table, and some are missing; sequencing was by immunoSEQ multiplex PCR. The sample carries 270,000 or so clones, 89% recorded once. Sequences were obtained from peripheral blood. These receptors originate from a woman in her forties who had recovered from COVID-19.

The V call is TRBV19, the J call TRBJ2-1; 10 bases agree with TRBD2. Germline V lookup: CDR1 LNHDA, CDR2 SQIVND (reference sequence). The CDR3 totals 16 residues. J gave up 6 bases and V 7 bases, and 12 bases lay outside the gene matches. The CDR3 DNA sequence: TGTGCCAGTAAAGAGCGGGAGGGCCTAGGGCCCAATGAGCAGTTCTTC. This codes for CASKEREGLGPNEQFF.

This sequence joins TRBV14 and TRBJ1-6; D gene ambiguous. The CDR3 sequence is 17 residues long. CDR1 SGHDN and CDR2 FVKESK come from the germline V gene. V lost 0 bases, J lost 0 bases, and 9 bases lay in between. The CDR3 DNA sequence: TGTGCCAGCAGCCAAGATCTCTTGAGCTCCTATAATTCACCCCTCCACTTT. Residues: CASSQDLLSSYNSPLHF.

V and J are TRBV2 and TRBJ1-3; D remains unclear. With 4 bases removed from V and 0 bases from J, the gap between germline ends came to 10 bases. The germline gives CDR1 SNHLY, CDR2 FYNNEI. The CDR3 length is 15 residues. The CDR3 sequence: CASSATLSSGNTIYF. As DNA, the CDR3 is TGTGCCAGCAGTGCTACCCTGAGCTCTGGAAACACCATATATTTT. The full variable domain, rest sourced from reference TRBV2 and TRBJ1-3, is EPEVTQTPSHQVTQMGQEVILRCVPISNHLYFYWYRQILGQKVEFLVSFYNNEISEKSEIFDDQFSVERPDGSNFTLKIRSTKLEDSAMYFCASSATLSSGNTIYFGEGSWLTVV.

This chain connects TRBV2 to TRBJ2-7; 13 bases agree with TRBD2. Germline CDR1 and CDR2: SNHLY and FYNNEI. The CDR3 spans 16 residues. V was pared by 4 bases and J by 6 bases, with 9 bases of the junction left unmatched. CDR3 region: CASSAYRLAGGSEQYV. As DNA, the CDR3 is TGTGCCAGCAGTGCCTATCGACTAGCGGGAGGCTCCGAGCAGTACGTC.

The chain combines TRBV7-2 with TRBJ1-2, with 8 bases that match TRBD1. The trim removed 4 bases at V and 2 bases at J, leaving 3 bases unmatched. Germline V gives CDR1 SGHTA, CDR2 FQGNSA. The CDR3 is made up of 14 amino acids. CDR3 DNA: TGTGCCAGCAGCTGGCAGGGGGCCAACTATGGCTACACCTTC. This codes for CASSWQGANYGYTF.

The V and J genes are TRBV2 and TRBJ1-6, with TRBD1 matching over 7 bases. Germline V CDR1 and CDR2: SNHLY, FYNNEI. The CDR3 consists of 16 residues. V trimming: 4 bases; J trimming: 6 bases; junction bases outside the gene matches: 9. The CDR3 loop reads CASSVNRGGINSPLHF. The CDR3 DNA follows: TGTGCCAGCAGTGTTAACAGGGGAGGCATTAATTCACCCCTCCACTTT.

The rearrangement links TRBV2 to TRBJ2-3, with 10 nucleotides matching TRBD2. The CDR3 loop spans 15 amino acids. Unmatched junction bases numbered 3, after V lost 6 bases and J lost 0 bases. Germline CDR1 is SNHLY and CDR2 is FYNNEI. DNA for the CDR3: TGTGCCAGCAGCTTTAGCGGGAGGAGCACAGATACGCAGTATTTT. Translated: CASSFSGRSTDTQYF. Complete variable domain (other parts from reference TRBV2 and TRBJ2-3): EPEVTQTPSHQVTQMGQEVILRCVPISNHLYFYWYRQILGQKVEFLVSFYNNEISEKSEIFDDQFSVERPDGSNFTLKIRSTKLEDSAMYFCASSFSGRSTDTQYFGPGTRLTVL.

This clone showed up just once. This rearrangement joins TRBV10-3 to TRBJ1-2; D is unresolved. This CDR3 contains 14 residues. The ends were cut back, 9 bases at V and 5 bases at J, with 19 bases in the middle. CDR1 ENHRY and CDR2 SYGVKD come from the germline V gene. Written as DNA, the CDR3 is TGTGCCATACCTACGGGGAATGGGTATTATGGCTACACCTTC. This encodes CAIPTGNGYYGYTF.

The rearrangement uses TRBV7-7 and TRBJ2-2, with TRBD1 as a possible D gene (6 bases). This CDR3 has 15 amino acids. Germline V gene data show CDR1 as SSHAT and CDR2 as FNYEAQ (reference sequence). The ends were cut back, 5 bases at V and 2 bases at J, with 12 bases in the middle. CDR3 sequence: CASSPDRINTGELFF. CDR3 nucleotide sequence: TGTGCCAGCAGCCCGGACAGAATCAACACCGGGGAGCTGTTTTTT.

This rearrangement joins TRBV5-4 to TRBJ1-2; no definite D call. V lost 6 bases, J lost 0 bases, and 12 bases lay in between. Germline CDR1 and CDR2: SGHNT and YYREEE (reference sequence). The CDR3 runs 14 residues. The CDR3 spells CASIPHAANYGYTF. Here the CDR3 DNA reads TGTGCCAGCATCCCTCATGCAGCTAACTATGGCTACACCTTC.

The rearrangement joins TRBV2 to TRBJ2-5, with TRBD1 as a possible D gene (5 bases). Deletions cut 6 bases from V and 5 bases from J, with 10 bases between. The CDR3 runs to 12 residues. CDR1 is SNHLY, CDR2 FYNNEI, per germline. This chain's CDR3 is CASRQGWETQYF. The CDR3 DNA sequence: TGTGCCAGCAGGCAGGGTTGGGAGACCCAGTACTTC.

This clone was picked up a small number of times. The chain couples TRBV7-9 to TRBJ2-7; possibly TRBD2 for D (6 bases). V was clipped by 6 bases and J by 6 bases, with 9 bases between them. Germline assignment: CDR1 SEHNR and CDR2 FQNEAQ (reference sequence). The CDR3 extends over 11 amino acids. The CDR3 loop reads CASRMGGEQYF. The CDR3 coding sequence is TGTGCCAGCAGAATGGGAGGCGAGCAGTACTTC.

The V gene is TRBV9, the J gene TRBJ2-3, with 8 bases lining up with TRBD2. Germline lookup yields CDR1 SGDLS and CDR2 YYNGEE. V lost 4 bases to trimming and J lost 4 bases; unmatched junction nucleotides: 17. This CDR3 has 18 amino acids. The CDR3 is CASSLAWRGAPEADTQYF. The CDR3 coding sequence is TGTGCCAGCAGCCTCGCATGGCGGGGGGCCCCAGAGGCAGATACGCAGTATTTT.

This clone has just one count. The chain uses TRBV5-1 and TRBJ2-5; 15 bases are shared with TRBD2. V was clipped by 3 bases and J by 1 base; unmatched bases: 4. Germline V lookup: CDR1 SGHRS, CDR2 YFSETQ. This CDR3 is built from 17 residues. CDR3 DNA sequence: TGCGCCAGCAGCTCCGGGACTAGCGGGGGGATCCAAGAGACCCAGTACTTC. Translated: CASSSGTSGGIQETQYF.

The J gene is TRBJ2-7, the V gene TRBV7-9; possibly TRBD1 for D (5 bases). The germline V and J ends were trimmed by 5 bases and 0 bases, with 11 bases remaining between them. The CDR3 is 14 residues long. CDR1 and CDR2 (germline): SEHNR, FQNEAQ (reference sequence). The DNA of the CDR3 is TGTGCCAGCAGCCAATCGACAGACTCCTACGAGCAGTACTTC. This gives the protein CASSQSTDSYEQYF.

The chain employs TRBV10-2 and TRBJ2-7; no clear D. The V end was cut by 7 bases, the J end by 3 bases, with 16 bases between. The CDR3 is 14 amino acids. Germline-derived CDR1 and CDR2 are WSHSY and SAAADI. The CDR3 spells CASKAVGGFYEQYF. As DNA, the CDR3 is TGCGCCAGCAAGGCGGTGGGTGGGTTCTACGAGCAGTACTTC.

V usage is TRBV5-1 and J usage is TRBJ1-4, with TRBD1 matching over 9 bases. Germline lookup yields CDR1 SGHRS and CDR2 YFSETQ. CDR3 length equals 15 residues. After removal of 3 bases from V and 5 bases from J, the junction contained 5 bases not matched to a gene. The CDR3 coding sequence is TGCGCCAGCAGCTCCTCCGGGACAGGGAATGAAAAACTGTTTTTT. Protein: CASSSSGTGNEKLFF.

This clone appeared a few times. The chain carries TRBV10-1 and TRBJ1-2; 10 nucleotides agree with TRBD1. With V trimmed by 8 bases and J by 7 bases, 10 bases remained unmatched. Germline V gives CDR1 WNHNN, CDR2 SYGVQD (reference sequence). The CDR3 has 14 amino acids. DNA of the CDR3: TGCGCCAGCGACCGGGACAGGGGTGGTAGTGGCTACACCTTC. It specifies CASDRDRGGSGYTF.

This chain uses TRBV5-1 with TRBJ2-3, with D unresolved. Per the germline V gene, CDR1 is SGHRS and CDR2 is YFSETQ. There are 15 residues in the CDR3. The V end was cut by 2 bases, the J end by 0 bases, with 10 bases between. The CDR3: CASSLGAVSTDTQYF. The CDR3 bases are TGCGCCAGCAGCTTAGGTGCGGTCAGCACAGATACGCAGTATTTT.

The chain has TRBV5-6 and TRBJ1-5; D unclear. V was clipped by 3 bases and J by 3 bases, with 13 bases between them. CDR1 and CDR2 from the germline V gene are SGHDT and YYEEEE. This CDR3 spans 15 amino acids. The CDR3 nucleotides read TGTGCCAGCAGCTCAGCGGGGTATGACAATCAGCCCCAGCATTTT. It yields the protein CASSSAGYDNQPQHF.